This T cell receptor (beta chain) stems from a study of T cells in Graves' hyperthyroidism and ophthalmopathy. Trimming stripped 5 bases from V and 1 base from J, with 16 bases between. This CDR3 region has 16 residues. In regard to this clonotype: The target antigen is unknown.

Absent ophthalmopathy progression within 18 months defined stable Graves' hyperthyroidism. The patients, who ranged from 18 to 65 in age, presented with newly diagnosed hyperthyroidism lasting under 2 months. Patients having uncontrolled infection, another autoimmune disease, pregnancy or lactation were not included. Points from the study as a whole: Most thyroid clonotypes expanded above 0.001 were also detected in blood.

Amplified regions were TCR beta CDR3 sequences from RNA transcripts. The HTBI primer set was used in a first-round RT-PCR of the TCR CDR3. Each CDR3 protein gets one entry after TCRdb re-called the multiplex PCR reads with MiXCR. The data show 600,000 to 650,000 distinct CDR3 sequences, about a sixth seen once. Sequencing was carried out using blood. The chain employs TRBV12-3 or TRBV12-4 and TRBJ2-3; perhaps TRBD2 as D (6 bases). This clonotype was sampled from a woman in her 30s with Graves' hyperthyroidism. CDR3 loop: CASSGAVGEGTDTQYF. The CDR3 DNA reads TGTGCCAGCAGTGGGGCTGTGGGGGAGGGCACAGATACGCAGTATTTT.